These T cell receptor beta chains were read from a single sample in a study of blood T cell repertoires in COVID-19. Clones were read by immunoSEQ multiplex PCR, and TCRdb kept only the in-frame ones, dropping some. The repertoire holds roughly 250,000 clones, with approximately 90% as singletons. The specimen sequenced was PBMCs or T cells enriched from blood (not recorded which). All receptors come from a woman aged 25 to 39 with acute COVID-19. The CDR3 runs from the conserved cysteine through the conserved F or W. Fields, in order: J gene, D gene, V gene, clone size, CDR3 protein, CDR3 DNA. The D gene is left open where the match is weak. Some rows have no size entry. The others give once, few or many, or a class for an expanded clone.

J: TRBJ1-2; D: NA; V: TRBV2; size: NA; CDR3: CASTKQGHDGYTF; DNA: TGTGCCAGCACAAAACAGGGTCACGATGGCTACACCTTC
J: TRBJ1-5; D: NA; V: TRBV28; size: NA; CDR3: CASSFGSNSNQPQHF; DNA: TGTGCCAGCAGTTTCGGTAGTAATAGCAATCAGCCCCAGCATTTT
J: TRBJ1-2; D: TRBD1; V: TRBV9; size: NA; CDR3: CASSVTGGLGYTF; DNA: TGTGCCAGCAGCGTCACAGGGGGCCTAGGCTACACCTTC
J: TRBJ1-1; D: NA; V: TRBV11-3; size: NA; CDR3: CASRPPRGLNTEAFF; DNA: TGTGCCAGCAGACCACCCCGGGGGTTGAACACTGAAGCTTTCTTT
J: TRBJ1-6; D: TRBD1; V: TRBV30; size: NA; CDR3: CAWRGQGYSPLHF; DNA: TGTGCCTGGAGAGGACAGGGATATTCACCCCTCCACTTT
J: TRBJ2-1; D: TRBD2; V: TRBV5-6; size: NA; CDR3: CASSSTTGGRNVYNEQFF; DNA: TGTGCCAGCAGCTCGACAACGGGAGGTCGGAATGTGTACAATGAGCAGTTCTTC
J: TRBJ2-3; D: TRBD1; V: TRBV7-9; size: NA; CDR3: CASSLTGTVGTDTQYF; DNA: TGTGCCAGCAGCTTGACCGGGACAGTCGGCACAGATACGCAGTATTTT
J: TRBJ1-5; D: NA; V: TRBV29-1; size: NA; CDR3: CSVKSGWNQPQHF; DNA: TGCAGCGTGAAATCGGGGTGGAATCAGCCCCAGCATTTT
J: TRBJ2-1; D: TRBD1; V: TRBV19; size: once; CDR3: CASRPPGQGINEQFF; DNA: TGTGCCAGTAGACCACCGGGACAGGGGATCAATGAGCAGTTCTTC
J: TRBJ2-5; D: NA; V: TRBV11-3; size: NA; CDR3: CASSSGGSPLETQYF; DNA: TGTGCCAGCAGCTCTGGCGGGTCGCCCTTGGAGACCCAGTACTTC
J: TRBJ1-4; D: NA; V: TRBV2; size: NA; CDR3: CASSGSLRRTGTIANEKLFF; DNA: TGTGCCAGCAGTGGAAGCCTCCGTCGTACAGGGACTATTGCTAATGAAAAACTGTTTTTT
J: TRBJ1-5; D: NA; V: TRBV6-5; size: NA; CDR3: CASSKYQGRNQPQHF; DNA: TGTGCCAGCAGTAAATACCAGGGTAGGAATCAGCCCCAGCATTTT
J: TRBJ2-3; D: TRBD2; V: TRBV2; size: NA; CDR3: CASTRGGGTDTQYF; DNA: TGTGCCAGCACGCGGGGGGGAGGGACAGATACGCAGTATTTT
J: TRBJ2-1; D: TRBD1; V: TRBV28; size: NA; CDR3: CASSVPGQGDEQFF; DNA: TGTGCCAGCAGCGTCCCGGGACAGGGGGATGAGCAGTTCTTC
J: TRBJ2-7; D: TRBD1; V: TRBV23-1; size: NA; CDR3: CASSSLRGRIRVFEQYF; DNA: TGCGCCAGCAGTTCTCTAAGGGGGCGCATAAGAGTTTTCGAGCAGTACTTC
J: TRBJ2-3; D: TRBD2; V: TRBV6-5; size: NA; CDR3: CASHLGGREDTQYF; DNA: TGTGCCAGCCACTTAGGCGGGAGAGAAGATACGCAGTATTTT
J: TRBJ1-2; D: NA; V: TRBV20-1; size: NA; CDR3: CSATGVGGYTF; DNA: TGCAGTGCTACAGGGGTCGGCGGCTACACCTTC
J: TRBJ2-5; D: TRBD1; V: TRBV7-9; size: NA; CDR3: CASSLEDSGGRETQYF; DNA: TGTGCCAGCAGCTTAGAGGACTCAGGGGGAAGGGAGACCCAGTACTTC
J: TRBJ1-1; D: NA; V: TRBV5-4; size: once; CDR3: CASSSRNTEAFF; DNA: TGTGCCAGCAGCTCCCGGAACACTGAAGCTTTCTTT
J: TRBJ2-7; D: TRBD2; V: TRBV27; size: NA; CDR3: CASSLGRGGYEQYF; DNA: TGTGCCAGCAGTTTAGGGCGGGGGGGCTACGAGCAGTACTTC
J: TRBJ1-5; D: TRBD1; V: TRBV4-2; size: NA; CDR3: CASSPHEGGTEHF; DNA: TGTGCCAGCAGTCCGCACGAAGGAGGGACAGAGCATTTT
J: TRBJ2-1; D: TRBD1; V: TRBV6-4; size: NA; CDR3: CASSSGTANYNEQFF; DNA: TGTGCCAGCAGCTCCGGGACAGCGAACTACAATGAGCAGTTCTTC
J: TRBJ2-5; D: TRBD2; V: TRBV6-1; size: NA; CDR3: CASSETSGVGGETQYF; DNA: TGTGCCAGCAGTGAAACTAGCGGGGTAGGTGGAGAGACCCAGTACTTC
J: TRBJ1-1; D: TRBD1; V: TRBV12-3/TRBV12-4; size: NA; CDR3: CASKTGATEAFF; DNA: TGTGCCAGCAAGACAGGGGCCACTGAAGCTTTCTTT
J: TRBJ2-2; D: TRBD1; V: TRBV5-8; size: NA; CDR3: CASSPGQGRNTGELFF; DNA: TGTGCCAGCAGCCCCGGACAGGGCCGTAACACCGGGGAGCTGTTTTTT
J: TRBJ2-1; D: TRBD1; V: TRBV28; size: NA; CDR3: CASSGQGVRFF; DNA: TGTGCCAGCAGCGGACAGGGCGTGAGGTTCTTC
J: TRBJ1-1; D: TRBD1; V: TRBV29-1; size: NA; CDR3: CSVVRDRENTEAFF; DNA: TGCAGCGTTGTGCGGGACAGGGAAAACACTGAAGCTTTCTTT
J: TRBJ2-5; D: NA; V: TRBV7-6; size: NA; CDR3: CASSPVEGIFWTQYF; DNA: TGTGCCAGCAGCCCTGTAGAGGGAATTTTTTGGACCCAGTACTTC
J: TRBJ2-4; D: NA; V: TRBV3-1/TRBV3-2; size: NA; CDR3: CASTGSKNIQYF; DNA: TGTGCCAGCACTGGCAGCAAAAACATTCAGTACTTC
J: TRBJ1-2; D: TRBD1; V: TRBV2; size: few; CDR3: CASSEALLGQGGGYTF; DNA: TGTGCCAGCAGTGAAGCGCTTTTGGGACAGGGTGGCGGCTACACCTTC
J: TRBJ1-4; D: NA; V: TRBV12-5; size: NA; CDR3: CASGLETGYEKLFF; DNA: TGTGCTAGTGGTTTGGAAACGGGATATGAAAAACTGTTTTTT
J: TRBJ2-7; D: NA; V: TRBV13; size: NA; CDR3: CASSSNYEQYF; DNA: TGTGCCAGCAGCTCAAACTACGAGCAGTACTTC
J: TRBJ2-7; D: NA; V: TRBV4-1; size: NA; CDR3: CASSPGQSYEQYF; DNA: TGCGCCAGCAGCCCCGGACAGTCCTACGAGCAGTACTTC
J: TRBJ2-5; D: NA; V: TRBV4-1; size: NA; CDR3: CASSQGGREETQYF; DNA: TGCGCCAGCAGCCAAGGGGGCCGGGAGGAGACCCAGTACTTC
J: TRBJ1-2; D: TRBD1; V: TRBV6-6; size: NA; CDR3: CASSVTGQGNYGYTF; DNA: TGTGCCAGCAGTGTCACGGGACAGGGGAACTATGGCTACACCTTC
J: TRBJ2-1; D: TRBD2; V: TRBV29-1; size: once; CDR3: CSVDGRLAGYNEQFF; DNA: TGCAGCGTTGACGGCAGACTAGCGGGTTACAATGAGCAGTTCTTC
J: TRBJ1-6; D: TRBD1; V: TRBV14; size: NA; CDR3: CASSPLGQGYNSPLHF; DNA: TGTGCCAGCAGCCCCCTGGGACAGGGTTATAATTCACCCCTCCACTTT
J: TRBJ1-1; D: NA; V: TRBV7-6; size: once; CDR3: CASSLSSEREAFF; DNA: TGTGCCAGCAGCTTAAGCTCGGAGCGTGAAGCTTTCTTT
J: TRBJ1-2; D: NA; V: TRBV10-1; size: once; CDR3: CASSEPGLMGGNYGYTF; DNA: TGCGCCAGCAGTGAGCCGGGTTTGATGGGGGGAAACTATGGCTACACCTTC